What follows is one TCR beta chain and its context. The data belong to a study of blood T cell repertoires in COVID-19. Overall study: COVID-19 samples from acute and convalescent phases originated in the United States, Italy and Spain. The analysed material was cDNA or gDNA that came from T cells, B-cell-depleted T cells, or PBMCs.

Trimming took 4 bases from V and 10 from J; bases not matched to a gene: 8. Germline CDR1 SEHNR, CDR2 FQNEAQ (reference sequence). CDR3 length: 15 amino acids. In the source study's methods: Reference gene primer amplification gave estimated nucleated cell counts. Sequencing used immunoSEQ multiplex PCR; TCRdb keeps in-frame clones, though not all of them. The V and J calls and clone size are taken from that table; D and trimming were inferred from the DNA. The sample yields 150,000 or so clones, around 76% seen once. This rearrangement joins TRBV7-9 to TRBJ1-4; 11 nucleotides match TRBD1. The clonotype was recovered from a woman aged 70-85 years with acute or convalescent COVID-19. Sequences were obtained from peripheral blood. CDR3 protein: CASSSVGTGGRKLFF. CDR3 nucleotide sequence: TGTGCCAGCAGCTCCGTCGGGACAGGGGGGAGAAAACTGTTTTTT.